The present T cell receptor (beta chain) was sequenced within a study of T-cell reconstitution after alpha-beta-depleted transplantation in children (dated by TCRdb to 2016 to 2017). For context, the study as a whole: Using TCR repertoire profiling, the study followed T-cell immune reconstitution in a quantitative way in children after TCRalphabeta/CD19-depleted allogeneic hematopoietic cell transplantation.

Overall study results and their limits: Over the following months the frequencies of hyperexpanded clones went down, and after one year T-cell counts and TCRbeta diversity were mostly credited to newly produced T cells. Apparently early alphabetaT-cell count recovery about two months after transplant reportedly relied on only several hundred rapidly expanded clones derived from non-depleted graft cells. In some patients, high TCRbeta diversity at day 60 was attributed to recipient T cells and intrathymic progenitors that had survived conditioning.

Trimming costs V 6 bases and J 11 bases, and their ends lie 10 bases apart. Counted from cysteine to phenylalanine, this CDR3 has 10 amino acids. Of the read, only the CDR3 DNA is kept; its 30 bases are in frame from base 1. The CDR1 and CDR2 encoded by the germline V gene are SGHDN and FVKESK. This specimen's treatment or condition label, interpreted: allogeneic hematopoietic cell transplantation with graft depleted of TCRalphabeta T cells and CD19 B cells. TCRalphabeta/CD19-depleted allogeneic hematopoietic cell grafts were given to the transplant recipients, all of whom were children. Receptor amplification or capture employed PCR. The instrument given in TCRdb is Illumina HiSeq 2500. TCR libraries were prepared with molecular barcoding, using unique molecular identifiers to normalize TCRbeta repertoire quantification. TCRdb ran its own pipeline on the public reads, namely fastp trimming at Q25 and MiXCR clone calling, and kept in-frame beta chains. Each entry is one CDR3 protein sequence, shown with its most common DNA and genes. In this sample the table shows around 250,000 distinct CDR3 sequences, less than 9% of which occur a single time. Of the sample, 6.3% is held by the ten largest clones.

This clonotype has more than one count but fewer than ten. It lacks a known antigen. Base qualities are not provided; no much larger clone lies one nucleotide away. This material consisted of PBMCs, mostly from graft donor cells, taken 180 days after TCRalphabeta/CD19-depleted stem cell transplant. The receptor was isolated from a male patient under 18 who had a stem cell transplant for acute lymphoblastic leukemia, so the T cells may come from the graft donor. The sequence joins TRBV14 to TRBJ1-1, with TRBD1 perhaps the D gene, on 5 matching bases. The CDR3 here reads CASSPKGAFF. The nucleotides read TGTGCCAGCAGTCCAAAGGGGGCTTTCTTT.